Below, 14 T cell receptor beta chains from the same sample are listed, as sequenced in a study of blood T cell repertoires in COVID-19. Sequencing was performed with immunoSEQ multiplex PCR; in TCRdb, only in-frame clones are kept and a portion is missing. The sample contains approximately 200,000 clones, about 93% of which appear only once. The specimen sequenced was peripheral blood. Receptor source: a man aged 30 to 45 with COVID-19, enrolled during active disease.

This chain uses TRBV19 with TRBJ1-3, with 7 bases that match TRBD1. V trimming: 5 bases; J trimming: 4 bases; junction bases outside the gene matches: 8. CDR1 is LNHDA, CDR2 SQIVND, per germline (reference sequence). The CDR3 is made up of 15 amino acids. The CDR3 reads CASSRTGEPGNTIYF. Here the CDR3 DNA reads TGTGCCAGTAGTCGTACAGGGGAGCCCGGAAACACCATATATTTT.

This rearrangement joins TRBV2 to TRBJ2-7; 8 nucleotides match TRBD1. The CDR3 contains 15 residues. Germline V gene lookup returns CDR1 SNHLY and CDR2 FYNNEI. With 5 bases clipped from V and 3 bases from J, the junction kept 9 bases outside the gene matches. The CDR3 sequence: CASSSGQGQLYEQYF. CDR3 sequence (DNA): TGTGCCAGCAGTAGCGGACAGGGACAACTCTACGAGCAGTACTTC. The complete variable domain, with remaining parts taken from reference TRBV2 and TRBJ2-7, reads EPEVTQTPSHQVTQMGQEVILRCVPISNHLYFYWYRQILGQKVEFLVSFYNNEISEKSEIFDDQFSVERPDGSNFTLKIRSTKLEDSAMYFCASSSGQGQLYEQYFGPGTRLTVT.

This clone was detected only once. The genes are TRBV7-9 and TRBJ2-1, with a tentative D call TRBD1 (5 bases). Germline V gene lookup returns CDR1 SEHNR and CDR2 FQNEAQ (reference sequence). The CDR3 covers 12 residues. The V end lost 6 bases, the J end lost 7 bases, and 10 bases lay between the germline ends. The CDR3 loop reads CASRNRFNEQFF. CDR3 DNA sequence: TGTGCCAGCAGGAACAGGTTTAATGAGCAGTTCTTC.

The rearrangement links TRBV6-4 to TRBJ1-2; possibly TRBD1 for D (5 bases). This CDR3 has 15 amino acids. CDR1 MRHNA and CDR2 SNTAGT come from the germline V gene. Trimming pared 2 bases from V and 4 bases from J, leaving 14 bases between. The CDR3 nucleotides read TGTGCCAGCAGTGACGGCGGGGGAGGGACCTATGGCTACACCTTC. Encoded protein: CASSDGGGGTYGYTF.

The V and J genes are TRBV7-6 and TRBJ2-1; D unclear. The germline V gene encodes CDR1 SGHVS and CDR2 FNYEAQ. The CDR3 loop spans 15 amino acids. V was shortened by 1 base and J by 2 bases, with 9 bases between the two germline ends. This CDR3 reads CASSLGAATYNEQFF. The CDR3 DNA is TGTGCCAGCAGCTTAGGGGCAGCCACCTACAATGAGCAGTTCTTC.

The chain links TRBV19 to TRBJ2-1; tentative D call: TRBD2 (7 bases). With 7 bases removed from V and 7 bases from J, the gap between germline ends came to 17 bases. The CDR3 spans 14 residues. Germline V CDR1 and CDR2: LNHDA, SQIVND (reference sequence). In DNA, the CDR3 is TGTGCCAGTAAAGGAGGGGGGGCCTGGAATGAGCAGTTCTTC. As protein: CASKGGGAWNEQFF.

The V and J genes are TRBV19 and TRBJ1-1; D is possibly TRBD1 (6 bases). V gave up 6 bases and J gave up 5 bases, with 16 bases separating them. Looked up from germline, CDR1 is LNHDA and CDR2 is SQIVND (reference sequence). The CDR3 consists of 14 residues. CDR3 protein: CASRHALQGTEAFF. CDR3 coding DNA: TGTGCCAGTAGGCATGCTCTACAGGGAACTGAAGCTTTCTTT.

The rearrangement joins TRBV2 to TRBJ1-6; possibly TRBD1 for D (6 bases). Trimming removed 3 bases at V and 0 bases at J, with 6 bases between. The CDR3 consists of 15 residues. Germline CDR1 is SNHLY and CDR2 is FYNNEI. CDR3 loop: CASSEGASYNSPLHF. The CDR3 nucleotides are TGTGCCAGCAGTGAGGGGGCCTCCTATAATTCACCCCTCCACTTT.

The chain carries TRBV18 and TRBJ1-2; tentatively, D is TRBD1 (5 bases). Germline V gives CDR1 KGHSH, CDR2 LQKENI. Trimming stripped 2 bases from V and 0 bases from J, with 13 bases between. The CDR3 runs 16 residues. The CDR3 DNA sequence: TGTGCCAGCTCACCAGATCCAGGGCCGGCTAACTATGGCTACACCTTC. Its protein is CASSPDPGPANYGYTF.

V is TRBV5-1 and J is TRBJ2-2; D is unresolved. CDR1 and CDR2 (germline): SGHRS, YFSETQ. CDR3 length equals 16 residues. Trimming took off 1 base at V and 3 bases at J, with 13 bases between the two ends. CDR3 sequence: CASSLRISADTGELFF. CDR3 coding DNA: TGCGCCAGCAGCTTGAGGATCTCCGCGGACACCGGGGAGCTGTTTTTT.

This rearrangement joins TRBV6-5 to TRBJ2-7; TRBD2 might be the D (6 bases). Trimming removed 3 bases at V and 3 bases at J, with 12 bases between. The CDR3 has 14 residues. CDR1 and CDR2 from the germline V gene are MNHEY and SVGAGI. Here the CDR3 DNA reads TGTGCCAGCAGTTATGGGGGACTGAACTACGAGCAGTACTTC. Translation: CASSYGGLNYEQYF.

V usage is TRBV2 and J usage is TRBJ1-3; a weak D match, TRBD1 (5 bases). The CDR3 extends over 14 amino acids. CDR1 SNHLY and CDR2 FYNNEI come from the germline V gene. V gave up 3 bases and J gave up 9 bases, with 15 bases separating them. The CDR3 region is CASSDDSVRATIYF. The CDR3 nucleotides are TGTGCCAGCAGTGATGACAGCGTTCGGGCCACCATATATTTT.

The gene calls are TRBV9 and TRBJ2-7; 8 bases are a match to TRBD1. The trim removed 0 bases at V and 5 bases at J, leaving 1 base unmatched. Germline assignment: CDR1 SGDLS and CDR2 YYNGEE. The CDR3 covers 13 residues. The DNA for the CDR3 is TGTGCCAGCAGCGTAGCAGGGGGCAACGAGCAGTACTTC. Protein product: CASSVAGGNEQYF.

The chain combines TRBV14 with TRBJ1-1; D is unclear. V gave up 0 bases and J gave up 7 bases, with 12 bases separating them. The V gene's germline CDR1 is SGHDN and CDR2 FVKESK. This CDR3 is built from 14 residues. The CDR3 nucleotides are TGTGCCAGCAGCCAAGATCACGGAGTTAATGAAGCTTTCTTT. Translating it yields CASSQDHGVNEAFF.